This T cell receptor (beta chain) was recorded in a study of OX40 agonist ivuxolimab in advanced cancers. Overall study: Clinicians treated patients with ivuxolimab, an agonistic anti-OX40 (CD134) antibody. Ivuxolimab was administered intravenously to patients at 0.01 to 10 mg/kg every 2 weeks. Regarding the study as a whole: By week 6 at 0.1 to 3.0 mg/kg, blood CD4+ and CD8+ T cells had expanded clonally.

Generated by immunoSEQ multiplex PCR, the TCRdb table keeps only in-frame clones and is missing some. The sample has around 66,000 clones; 85% to 90% are singletons. As concerns this clone: Its target is unknown.

There are 15 residues in the CDR3. CDR1 is SGHRS and CDR2 is YFSETQ in the germline V gene. Trimming took off 1 base at V and 0 bases at J, with 10 bases between the two ends. The gene calls are TRBV5-1 and TRBJ1-1; D is undetermined. The sequence was obtained from an adult with an advanced solid tumor such as melanoma, head and neck, liver or kidney cancer. Sequences were derived from CD4+ or CD8+ T cells sorted from blood, sampled in a trial of the OX40 agonist ivuxolimab. The CDR3 sequence is CASSLTGYLNTEAFF. The CDR3 DNA reads as TGCGCCAGCAGCTTGACGGGATATCTGAACACTGAAGCTTTCTTT.